These 27 T cell receptor beta chains share one sample of origin, sequenced in a study of early T cells in non-severe SARS-CoV-2 infection. TCRdb used MiXCR to reprocess the 5' RACE reads, holding one entry per CDR3 protein. This table holds about 29,000 distinct CDR3 sequences, approximately 6% found once. Sequencing was performed on whole blood. These receptors were obtained from an adult who was a healthcare worker with PCR-confirmed SARS-CoV-2 infection or an uninfected control (not recorded which).

V is TRBV25-1 and J is TRBJ2-4, with D perhaps being TRBD1 or TRBD2 (5 bases each). Trimming took 6 bases from V and 0 from J, leaving 21 bases between them. Per the germline V gene, CDR1 is MGHDK and CDR2 is SYGVNS. This CDR3 spans 18 amino acids. CDR3 coding DNA: TGTGCCAGCAGCCCCGTTGAATTCGGGGCACTAGCCAAAAACATTCAGTACTTC. Translation: CASSPVEFGALAKNIQYF.

At least ten counts were recorded for this clonotype. CDR3 sequence (DNA): TGTGCCAGCAAACCTACGGCGGGACAGGGGTCCTACGAGCAGTACTTC. This codes for CASKPTAGQGSYEQYF. V is TRBV28 and J is TRBJ2-7, with 10 nucleotides matching TRBD1. Losses at the gene ends were 7 bases for V and 1 base for J; bases not matched to a gene: 10. The CDR3 runs 16 residues. Germline CDR1 reads MDHEN; CDR2 reads SYDVKM.

This clonotype has ten or more counts. V gene TRBV20-1 combines with J gene TRBJ2-3; no clear D. V lost 1 base, J lost 4 bases, and 12 bases lay in between. The V gene's germline CDR1 is DFQATT and CDR2 SNEGSKA (reference sequence). CDR3 length: 14 amino acids. The CDR3 here is CSARGVAVADTQYF. CDR3 nucleotides: TGCAGTGCTAGAGGGGTGGCGGTTGCAGATACGCAGTATTTT.

A word on this clonotype: Germline and junction disagree at one end, which may indicate a read error. The chain combines TRBV10-3 with TRBJ1-3; D uncertain. Germline CDR1 and CDR2: ENHRY and SYGVKD. The CDR3 is made up of 12 amino acids. In DNA form, the CDR3 reads TGTGCCTTCAGAGATTCTGGAAACACCATATATTTT. This encodes CAFRDSGNTIYF.

This clonotype was counted many times. This chain joins TRBV20-1 and TRBJ2-3; perhaps TRBD1 as D (5 bases). V was shortened by 5 bases and J by 0 bases, with 9 bases between the two germline ends. This CDR3 has 13 residues. Per the germline V gene, CDR1 is DFQATT and CDR2 is SNEGSKA (reference sequence). The CDR3, as DNA: TGCAGTGCTCGGACACCTAGCACAGATACGCAGTATTTT. Translated, it gives CSARTPSTDTQYF.

Ten or more counts support this clonotype. The rearrangement joins TRBV20-1 to TRBJ2-3, with D possibly matching TRBD1 (5 bases). V lost 4 bases, J lost 2 bases, and 13 bases lay in between. CDR1 is DFQATT and CDR2 is SNEGSKA in the germline V gene (reference sequence). This CDR3 has 14 residues. CDR3 bases: TGCAGTGCTACTAGGGGCAGCTCCACAGATACGCAGTATTTT. Its protein product is CSATRGSSTDTQYF.

The V gene is TRBV9, the J gene TRBJ2-7, with D tentatively TRBD1 or TRBD2 (6 bases each). The CDR3 has 14 residues. CDR1 and CDR2 (germline): SGDLS, YYNGEE. Trimming left V 3 bases short and J 2 bases short, with 12 bases between. Written as DNA, the CDR3 is TGTGCCAGCAGCGAAGGGGGGTCGGCCTACGAGCAGTACTTC. Translating it yields CASSEGGSAYEQYF.

In its sample, this clonotype was seen many times. The V call is TRBV7-6, the J call TRBJ2-7, with 7 bases aligning to TRBD1. The CDR3 runs to 15 residues. CDR1 is SGHVS, CDR2 FNYEAQ, per germline. V dropped 4 bases and J dropped 7; count of bases not matched to a gene: 13. The CDR3 nucleotides read TGTGCCAGCAGCTCATGGGACAGCGGATCGCGGGAGCAGTACTTC. Translation: CASSSWDSGSREQYF.

This clonotype came up a few times. The chain employs TRBV20-1 and TRBJ1-6, with D perhaps TRBD1 (6 bases). The V and J ends lost 5 bases and 7 bases respectively, with 21 bases between them. This CDR3 comprises 16 residues. Germline assignment: CDR1 DFQATT and CDR2 SNEGSKA (reference sequence). As DNA, the CDR3 is TGCAGTGCTTGGCGGAATAAGGGGGGCCCGAATTCACCCCTCCACTTT. This encodes CSAWRNKGGPNSPLHF.

This chain links TRBV7-9 with TRBJ2-1; no clear D gene. The CDR3 spans 15 residues. Germline V gene data show CDR1 as SEHNR and CDR2 as FQNEAQ (reference sequence). Trimming took off 4 bases at V and 4 bases at J, with 14 bases between the two ends. The CDR3 sequence: CASSSRTPAYNEQFF. The CDR3 DNA reads TGTGCCAGCAGCTCGAGGACCCCGGCTTACAATGAGCAGTTCTTC.

This clonotype was seen many times. The chain combines TRBV5-4 with TRBJ1-1; D is uncertain. The CDR3 runs 13 residues. Germline V gene lookup returns CDR1 SGHNT and CDR2 YYREEE (reference sequence). The ends were cut back, 0 bases at V and 6 bases at J, with 9 bases in the middle. CDR3 amino acids: CASSLDRGSEAFF. The CDR3 nucleotides read TGTGCCAGCAGCTTGGACAGAGGATCTGAAGCTTTCTTT.

This clonotype was recorded many times. The rearrangement joins TRBV20-1 to TRBJ1-6; 11 bases map to TRBD1. Germline CDR1 and CDR2: DFQATT and SNEGSKA (reference sequence). Trimming cost V 1 base and J 9 bases; bases outside gene matches: 5. The CDR3 extends over 15 amino acids. The CDR3 protein is CSARVEGTGGSPLHF. The CDR3, as DNA: TGCAGTGCTAGAGTTGAGGGGACAGGGGGTTCACCCCTCCACTTT.

At least ten counts were recorded for this clonotype. V and J are TRBV6-2 or TRBV6-3 and TRBJ2-5; D call uncertain. Germline-derived CDR1 and CDR2 are MNHEY and SVGEGT. Trimming stripped 9 bases from V and 1 base from J, with 9 bases between. There are 12 residues in the CDR3. CDR3 sequence: CASPSTQETQYF. In DNA, the CDR3 is TGTGCCAGTCCCTCAACCCAAGAGACCCAGTACTTC.

This clonotype was observed many times. V and J are TRBV7-9 and TRBJ2-7; the match to TRBD1 covers 7 bases. This CDR3 has 13 amino acids. Trimming took 3 bases from V and 4 from J; bases not matched to a gene: 3. In germline, CDR1 is SEHNR, CDR2 FQNEAQ (reference sequence). CDR3 residues: CASSFSTGYEQYF. The CDR3 nucleotides read TGTGCCAGCAGCTTTTCGACAGGGTACGAGCAGTACTTC. The full variable domain, its missing parts supplied by reference TRBV7-9 and TRBJ2-7, is DTGVSQNPRHKITKRGQNVTFRCDPISEHNRLYWYRQTLGQGPEFLTYFQNEAQLEKSRLLSDRFSAERPKGSFSTLEIQRTEQGDSAMYLCASSFSTGYEQYFGPGTRLTVT.

This clonotype was counted between two and nine times. The J gene is TRBJ2-7, the V gene TRBV5-1; no clear D. The ends were cut back, 0 bases at V and 3 bases at J, with 10 bases in the middle. CDR3 size: 14 residues. Germline V CDR1 and CDR2: SGHRS, YFSETQ. CDR3 nucleotides: TGCGCCAGCAGCTTGGATGCATCGATCTACGAGCAGTACTTC. It specifies CASSLDASIYEQYF.

This clonotype came up a few times. The chain joins TRBV7-2 to TRBJ2-3; no reliable D call. This CDR3 is 14 amino acids long. Trimming took off 10 bases at V and 0 bases at J, with 14 bases between the two ends. Germline V gene sequence: CDR1 SGHTA, CDR2 FQGNSA. In DNA, the CDR3 is TGTGCCACAGCGCGAGATACTAGCACAGATACGCAGTATTTT. Translation: CATARDTSTDTQYF.

This clonotype was observed many times. V and J are TRBV19 and TRBJ2-3, with D maybe TRBD1 (7 bases). Trimming removed 3 bases at V and 6 bases at J, with 16 bases between. The CDR3 contains 15 residues. Germline CDR1 reads LNHDA; CDR2 reads SQIVND (reference sequence). CDR3 in DNA: TGTGCCAGTAGTATCGGGGGACAGACAGCTGATACGCAGTATTTT. Its translation is CASSIGGQTADTQYF.

V is TRBV11-1 and J is TRBJ2-5, with 7 nucleotides matching TRBD1. The V gene end was trimmed by 5 bases and the J gene end by 3 bases; junction bases not matched to a gene: 12. From germline, CDR1 is SGHAT and CDR2 FQDESV (reference sequence). The CDR3 runs 16 residues. The CDR3 loop reads CASSRRQGGSKETQYF. The DNA of the CDR3 is TGTGCCAGCAGCAGAAGACAGGGCGGATCGAAAGAGACCCAGTACTTC.

There are many counts of this clonotype. In DNA form, the CDR3 reads TGTGCCAGCAGTCAACGATCAGGGTCCGACGAGCAGTACTTC. Translating gives CASSQRSGSDEQYF. The genes are TRBV27 and TRBJ2-7; D possibly corresponds to TRBD1 (5 bases). The CDR3 loop spans 14 amino acids. Deletions cut 5 bases from V and 5 bases from J, with 16 bases between. CDR1 and CDR2 (germline): MNHEY, SMNVEV (reference sequence).

This clonotype was detected many times. The rearrangement links TRBV18 to TRBJ1-1; D unclear. The CDR3 is 14 amino acids. Germline lookup yields CDR1 KGHSH and CDR2 LQKENI. Trimming took 3 bases from V and 7 from J, leaving 15 bases between them. This CDR3 reads CASSPRGSTLEAFF. The CDR3 nucleotides are TGTGCCAGCTCACCGCGAGGCTCAACCCTTGAAGCTTTCTTT.

This clonotype was seen a few times. The V call is TRBV7-9, the J call TRBJ1-1; D not certain. The V end was cut by 1 base, the J end by 0 bases, with 12 bases between. Looked up from germline, CDR1 is SEHNR and CDR2 is FQNEAQ (reference sequence). The CDR3 runs 16 residues. Written as DNA, the CDR3 is TGTGCCAGCAGCTTAGTTGGCAGACACTTGAACACTGAAGCTTTCTTT. Translating gives CASSLVGRHLNTEAFF.

This clonotype was seen ten or more times. The chain links TRBV20-1 to TRBJ2-1, with 11 bases aligning to TRBD2. This CDR3 has 16 amino acids. From germline, CDR1 is DFQATT and CDR2 SNEGSKA (reference sequence). Trimming cost V 1 base and J 4 bases; bases outside gene matches: 6. CDR3 protein: CSARVSSGGKYNEQFF. The CDR3 DNA reads as TGCAGTGCTAGAGTGTCTAGCGGGGGGAAATACAATGAGCAGTTCTTC.

Many counts were recorded for this clonotype. The chain carries TRBV13 and TRBJ2-7, with 12 positions matching TRBD1. CDR3 size: 17 residues. The trim removed 4 bases at V and 0 bases at J, leaving 7 bases unmatched. The germline gives CDR1 PRHDT, CDR2 FYEKMQ (reference sequence). The CDR3 here is CASSSSGTGGVSYEQYF. CDR3 sequence (DNA): TGTGCCAGCAGCTCTTCCGGGACAGGGGGCGTCTCCTACGAGCAGTACTTC.

This clonotype was seen ten or more times. The chain recombines TRBV7-2 with TRBJ2-3, with 10 bases aligning to TRBD2. Germline loops: CDR1 SGHTA, CDR2 FQGNSA. This CDR3 region has 17 residues. The trim removed 4 bases at V and 2 bases at J, leaving 9 bases unmatched. CDR3: CASSSLAGPTYTDTQYF. The CDR3 DNA is TGTGCCAGCAGCTCACTAGCGGGGCCGACTTACACAGATACGCAGTATTTT.

This clonotype ranks as medium-sized. J is TRBJ1-1 and V is TRBV4-3; no firm D call. CDR3 length: 13 amino acids. Trimming cost V 1 base and J 8 bases, with 11 bases left between them. Germline lookup yields CDR1 LGHNA and CDR2 YSLEER. The CDR3 nucleotides are TGCGCCAGCAGCCAAGTGCTTAATGGGGAAGCTTTCTTT. Translation gives CASSQVLNGEAFF.

This clonotype showed up many times. The chain recombines TRBV6-6 with TRBJ2-1; D is perhaps TRBD1 (5 bases). Germline CDR1 MNHNY, CDR2 SVGAGI (reference sequence). This CDR3 region has 15 residues. Trimming shortened V by 6 bases and J by 5 bases, and 17 bases separated the two germline ends. CDR3 in DNA: TGTGCCAGCAGCTCCCAAGACAGACTGCACAATGAGCAGTTCTTC. Its translation: CASSSQDRLHNEQFF.

This clonotype was detected many times. The V and J genes are TRBV5-1 and TRBJ2-5; 8 positions match TRBD2. CDR1 is SGHRS and CDR2 is YFSETQ in the germline V gene. This CDR3 comprises 15 residues. The trim removed 1 base at V and 2 bases at J, leaving 4 bases unmatched. CDR3: CASSLWASGQETQYF. The CDR3 nucleotides read TGCGCCAGCAGCTTGTGGGCTAGCGGGCAAGAGACCCAGTACTTC.